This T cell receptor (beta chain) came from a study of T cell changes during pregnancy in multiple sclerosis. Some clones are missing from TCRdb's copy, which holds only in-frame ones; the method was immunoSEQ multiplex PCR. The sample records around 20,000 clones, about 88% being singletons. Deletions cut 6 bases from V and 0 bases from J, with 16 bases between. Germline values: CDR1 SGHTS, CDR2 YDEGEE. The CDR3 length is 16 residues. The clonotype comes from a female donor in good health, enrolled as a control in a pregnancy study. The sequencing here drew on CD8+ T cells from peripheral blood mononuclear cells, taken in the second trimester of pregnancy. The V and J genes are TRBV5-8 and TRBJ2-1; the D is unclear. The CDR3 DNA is TGTGCCAGCACCTATTCCGGCTCTAGCTCCTACAATGAGCAGTTCTTC. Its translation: CASTYSGSSSYNEQFF.